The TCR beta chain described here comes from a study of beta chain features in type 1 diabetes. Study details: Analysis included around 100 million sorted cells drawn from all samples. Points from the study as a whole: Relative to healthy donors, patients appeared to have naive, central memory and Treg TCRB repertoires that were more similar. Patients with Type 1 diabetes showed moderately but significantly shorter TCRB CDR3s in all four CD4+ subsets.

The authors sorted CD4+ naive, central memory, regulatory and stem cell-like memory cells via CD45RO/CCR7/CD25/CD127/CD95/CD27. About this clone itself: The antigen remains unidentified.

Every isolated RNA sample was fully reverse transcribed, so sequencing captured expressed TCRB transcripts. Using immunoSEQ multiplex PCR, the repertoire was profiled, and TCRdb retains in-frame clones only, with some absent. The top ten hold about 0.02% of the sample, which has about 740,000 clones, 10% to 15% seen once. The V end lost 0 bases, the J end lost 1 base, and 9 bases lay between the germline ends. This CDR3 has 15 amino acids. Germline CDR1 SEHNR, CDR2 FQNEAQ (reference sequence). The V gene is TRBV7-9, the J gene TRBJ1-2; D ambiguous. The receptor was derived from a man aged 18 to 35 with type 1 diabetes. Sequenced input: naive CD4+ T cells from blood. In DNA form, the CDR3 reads TGTGCCAGCAGCTTAGCTACGGGTCTTAACTATGGCTACACCTTC. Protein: CASSLATGLNYGYTF.